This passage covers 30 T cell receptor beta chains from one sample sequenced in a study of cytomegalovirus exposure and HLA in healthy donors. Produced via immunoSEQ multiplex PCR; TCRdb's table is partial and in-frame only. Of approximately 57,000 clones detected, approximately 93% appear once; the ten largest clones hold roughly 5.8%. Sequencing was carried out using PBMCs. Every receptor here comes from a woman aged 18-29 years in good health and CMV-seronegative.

The DNA of the CDR3 is TGTGCCAGCAGCTTAGGCCGTGGGTTGGGGCAGGCGGTGCTGTTTTTT. It specifies CASSLGRGLGQAVLFF. This chain joins TRBV11-3 and TRBJ2-2, with D maybe TRBD1 (5 bases). CDR1 SGHNT and CDR2 YENEEA come from the germline V gene. V was cut by 1 base and J by 13 bases, with 22 bases left in between. This CDR3 has 16 amino acids.

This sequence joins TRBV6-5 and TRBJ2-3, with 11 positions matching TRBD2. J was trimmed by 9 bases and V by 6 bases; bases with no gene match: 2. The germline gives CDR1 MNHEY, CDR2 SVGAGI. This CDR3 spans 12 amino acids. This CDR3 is CASRVAGGTQYF. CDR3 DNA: TGTGCCAGCAGGGTAGCGGGGGGGACGCAGTATTTT.

CDR3 bases: TGTGCCAGCAGCCCCCGGACTAGTGAAGAGACCCAGTACTTC. Encoded protein: CASSPRTSEETQYF. J is TRBJ2-5 and V is TRBV7-9; 7 bases fit TRBD2. The CDR3 consists of 14 residues. Germline trimming cut 5 bases from V and 3 bases from J; bases unmatched to any gene: 6. Germline CDR1 SEHNR, CDR2 FQNEAQ (reference sequence).

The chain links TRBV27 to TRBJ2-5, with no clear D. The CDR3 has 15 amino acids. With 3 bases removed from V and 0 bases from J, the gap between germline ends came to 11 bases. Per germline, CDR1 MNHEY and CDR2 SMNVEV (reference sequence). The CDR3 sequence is CASSLSSYYQETQYF. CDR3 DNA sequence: TGTGCCAGCAGTTTGAGTTCGTACTACCAAGAGACCCAGTACTTC.

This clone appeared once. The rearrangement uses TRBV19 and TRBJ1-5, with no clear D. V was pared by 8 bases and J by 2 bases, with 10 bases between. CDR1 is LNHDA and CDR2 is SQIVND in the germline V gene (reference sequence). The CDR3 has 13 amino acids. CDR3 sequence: CASQSGRNQPQHF. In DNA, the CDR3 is TGTGCCAGTCAGTCGGGTCGCAATCAGCCCCAGCATTTT.

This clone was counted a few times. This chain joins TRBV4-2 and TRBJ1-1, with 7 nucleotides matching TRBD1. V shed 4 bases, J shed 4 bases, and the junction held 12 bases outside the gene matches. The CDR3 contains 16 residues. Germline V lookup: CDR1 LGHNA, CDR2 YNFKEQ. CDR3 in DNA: TGTGCCAGCAGCCGAGATACAGGGGCTGGGGGCACTGAAGCTTTCTTT. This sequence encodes CASSRDTGAGGTEAFF.

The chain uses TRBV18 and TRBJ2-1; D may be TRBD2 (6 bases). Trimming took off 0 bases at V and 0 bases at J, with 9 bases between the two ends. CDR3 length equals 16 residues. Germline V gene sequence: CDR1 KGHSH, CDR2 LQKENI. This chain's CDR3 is CASSPPRGGSYNEQFF. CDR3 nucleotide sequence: TGTGCCAGCTCACCACCTAGGGGAGGCTCCTACAATGAGCAGTTCTTC.

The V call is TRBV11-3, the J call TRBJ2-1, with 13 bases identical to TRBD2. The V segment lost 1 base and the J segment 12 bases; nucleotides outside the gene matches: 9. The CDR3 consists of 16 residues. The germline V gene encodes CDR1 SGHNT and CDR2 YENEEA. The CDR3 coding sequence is TGTGCCAGCAGCTTAGTCGCTGGACTAGCGGGAGCAGTGCAGTTCTTC. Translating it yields CASSLVAGLAGAVQFF.

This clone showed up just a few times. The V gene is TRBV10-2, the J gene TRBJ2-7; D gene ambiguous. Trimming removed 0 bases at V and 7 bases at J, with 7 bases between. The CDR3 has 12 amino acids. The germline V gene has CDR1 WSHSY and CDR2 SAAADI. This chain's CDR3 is CASSESFSEQYF. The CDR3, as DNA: TGCGCCAGCAGTGAGTCGTTCTCTGAGCAGTACTTC.

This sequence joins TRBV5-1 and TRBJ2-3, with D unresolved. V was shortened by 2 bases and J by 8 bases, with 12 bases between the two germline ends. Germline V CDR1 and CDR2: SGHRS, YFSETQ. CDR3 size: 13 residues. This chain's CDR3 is CASSFGGLGTQYF. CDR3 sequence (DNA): TGCGCCAGCAGCTTCGGCGGTCTCGGTACGCAGTATTTT. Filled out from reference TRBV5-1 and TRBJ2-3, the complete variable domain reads KAGVTQTPRYLIKTRGQQVTLSCSPISGHRSVSWYQQTPGQGLQFLFEYFSETQRNKGNFPGRFSGRQFSNSRSEMNVSTLELGDSALYLCASSFGGLGTQYFGPGTRLTVL.

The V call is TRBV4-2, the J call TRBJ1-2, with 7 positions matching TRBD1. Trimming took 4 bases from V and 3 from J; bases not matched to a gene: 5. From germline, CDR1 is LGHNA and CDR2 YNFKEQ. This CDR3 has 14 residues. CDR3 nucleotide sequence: TGTGCCAGCAGCCCGGAAGGGACAGACTATGGCTACACCTTC. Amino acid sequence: CASSPEGTDYGYTF.

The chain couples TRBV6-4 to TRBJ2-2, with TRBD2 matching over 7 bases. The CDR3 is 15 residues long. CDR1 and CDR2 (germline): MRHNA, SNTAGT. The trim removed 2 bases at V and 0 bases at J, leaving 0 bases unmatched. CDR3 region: CASSDRGANTGELFF. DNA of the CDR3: TGTGCCAGCAGTGACCGGGGGGCGAACACCGGGGAGCTGTTTTTT.

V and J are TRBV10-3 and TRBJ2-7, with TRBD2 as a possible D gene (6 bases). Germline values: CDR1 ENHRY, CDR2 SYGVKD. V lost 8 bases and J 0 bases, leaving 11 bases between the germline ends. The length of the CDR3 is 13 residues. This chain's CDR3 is CAIRAGSSYEQYV. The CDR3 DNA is TGTGCCATCCGGGCGGGGAGCTCCTACGAGCAGTACGTC.

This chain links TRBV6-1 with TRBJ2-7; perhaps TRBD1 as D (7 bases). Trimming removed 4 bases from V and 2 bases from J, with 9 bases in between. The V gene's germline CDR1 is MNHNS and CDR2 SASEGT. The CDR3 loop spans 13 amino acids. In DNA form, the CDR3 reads TGTGCCAGCAGTGCAGGGGGGCCCTACGAGCAGTACGTC. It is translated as CASSAGGPYEQYV.

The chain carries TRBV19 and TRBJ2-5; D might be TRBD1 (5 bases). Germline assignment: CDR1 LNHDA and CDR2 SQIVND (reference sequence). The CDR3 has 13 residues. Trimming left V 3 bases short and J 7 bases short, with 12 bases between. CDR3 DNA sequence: TGTGCCAGTAGTATCCGTGTAGGGGCGACCCAGTACTTC. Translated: CASSIRVGATQYF.

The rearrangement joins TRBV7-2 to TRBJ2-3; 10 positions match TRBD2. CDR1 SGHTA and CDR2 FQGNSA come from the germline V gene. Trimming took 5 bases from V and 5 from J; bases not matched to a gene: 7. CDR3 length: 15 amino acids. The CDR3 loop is CASSRAGGPGDTQYF. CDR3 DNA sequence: TGTGCCAGCAGCCGAGCGGGGGGGCCCGGAGATACGCAGTATTTT.

CDR3 in DNA: TGTGCCAGCAGCTTGGCCGTAAGGGCATCAGGGGGGGAGCTGTTTTTT. Its protein product is CASSLAVRASGGELFF. This chain links TRBV5-6 with TRBJ2-2; possible D gene TRBD1, 5 bases. Germline V lookup: CDR1 SGHDT, CDR2 YYEEEE. V was trimmed by 0 bases and J by 8 bases, leaving 17 bases between them. This CDR3 has 16 amino acids.

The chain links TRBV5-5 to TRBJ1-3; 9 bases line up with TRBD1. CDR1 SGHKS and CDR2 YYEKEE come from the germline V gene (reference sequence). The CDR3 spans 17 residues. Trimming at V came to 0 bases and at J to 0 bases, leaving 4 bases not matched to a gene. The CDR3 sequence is CASSLAGQGHSGNTIYF. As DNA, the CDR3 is TGTGCCAGCAGCTTGGCGGGACAGGGCCACTCTGGAAACACCATATATTTT. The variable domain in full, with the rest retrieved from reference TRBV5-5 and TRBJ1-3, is DAGVTQSPTHLIKTRGQQVTLRCSPISGHKSVSWYQQVLGQGPQFIFQYYEKEERGRGNFPDRFSARQFPNYSSELNVNALLLGDSALYLCASSLAGQGHSGNTIYFGEGSWLTVV.

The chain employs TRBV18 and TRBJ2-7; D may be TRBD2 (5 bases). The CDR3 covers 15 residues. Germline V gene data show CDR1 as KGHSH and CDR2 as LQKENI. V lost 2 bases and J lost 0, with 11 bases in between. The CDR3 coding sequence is TGTGCCAGCTCACCAATGATGGGGAGCTCCTACGAGCAGTACGTC. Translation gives CASSPMMGSSYEQYV.

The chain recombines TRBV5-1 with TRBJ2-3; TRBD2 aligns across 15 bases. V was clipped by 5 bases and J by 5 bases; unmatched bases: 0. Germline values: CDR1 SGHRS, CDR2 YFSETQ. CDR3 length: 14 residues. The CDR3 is CASRGLAGGDTQYF. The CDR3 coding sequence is TGCGCCAGCAGGGGACTAGCGGGAGGAGATACGCAGTATTTT.

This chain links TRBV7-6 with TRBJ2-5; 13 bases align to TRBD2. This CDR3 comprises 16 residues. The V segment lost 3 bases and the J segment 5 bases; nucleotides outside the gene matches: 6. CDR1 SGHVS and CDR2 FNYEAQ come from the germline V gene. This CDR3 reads CASSLTSGRSTETQYF. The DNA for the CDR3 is TGTGCCAGCAGCTTGACTAGCGGGAGGAGCACGGAGACCCAGTACTTC.

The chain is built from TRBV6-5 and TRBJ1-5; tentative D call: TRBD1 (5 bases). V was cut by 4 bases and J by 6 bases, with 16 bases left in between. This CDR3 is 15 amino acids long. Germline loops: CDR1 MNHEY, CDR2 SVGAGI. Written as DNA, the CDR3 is TGTGCCAGCAGTTTCGGGGGACGGCTGGGTCAGCCCCAGCATTTT. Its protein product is CASSFGGRLGQPQHF.

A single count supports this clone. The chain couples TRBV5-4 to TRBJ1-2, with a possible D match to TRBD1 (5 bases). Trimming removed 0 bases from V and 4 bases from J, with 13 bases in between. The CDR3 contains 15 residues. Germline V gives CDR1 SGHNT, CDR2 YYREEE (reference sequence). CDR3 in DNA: TGTGCCAGCAGCTTGGGGCGCAGGGACTCCTATGGCTACACCTTC. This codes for CASSLGRRDSYGYTF.

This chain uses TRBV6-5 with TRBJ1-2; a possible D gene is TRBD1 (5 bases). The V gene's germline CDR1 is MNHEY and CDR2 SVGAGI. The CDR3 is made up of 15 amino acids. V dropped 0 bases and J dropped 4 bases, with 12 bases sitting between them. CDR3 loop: CASSYSGTTVYGYTF. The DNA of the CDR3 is TGTGCCAGCAGTTACTCGGGAACGACAGTCTATGGCTACACCTTC.

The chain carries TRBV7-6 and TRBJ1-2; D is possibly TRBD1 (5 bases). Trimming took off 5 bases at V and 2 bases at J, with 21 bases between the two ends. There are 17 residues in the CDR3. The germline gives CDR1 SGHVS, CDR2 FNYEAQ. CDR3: CASSPRTGAGGNYGYTF. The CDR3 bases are TGTGCCAGCAGCCCTAGAACCGGGGCCGGAGGGAACTATGGCTACACCTTC.

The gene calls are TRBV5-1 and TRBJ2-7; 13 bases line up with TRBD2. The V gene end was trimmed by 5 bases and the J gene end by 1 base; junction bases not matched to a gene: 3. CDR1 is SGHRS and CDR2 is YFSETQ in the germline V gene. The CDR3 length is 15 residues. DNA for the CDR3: TGCGCCAGCAGAGGGGGACTAGCGGGATCCTACGAGCAGTACGTC. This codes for CASRGGLAGSYEQYV.

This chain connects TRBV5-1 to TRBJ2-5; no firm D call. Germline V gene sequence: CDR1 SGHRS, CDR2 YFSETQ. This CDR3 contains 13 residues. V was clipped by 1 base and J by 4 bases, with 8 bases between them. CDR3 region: CASSLYSGETQYF. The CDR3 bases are TGCGCCAGCAGCTTGTATTCGGGAGAGACCCAGTACTTC.

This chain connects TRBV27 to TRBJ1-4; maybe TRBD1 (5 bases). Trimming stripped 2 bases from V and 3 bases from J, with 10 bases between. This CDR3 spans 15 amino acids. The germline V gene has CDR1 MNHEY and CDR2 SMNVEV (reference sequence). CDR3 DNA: TGTGCCAGCAGTTTAAGGACACCAGCTAATGAAAAACTGTTTTTT. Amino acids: CASSLRTPANEKLFF.

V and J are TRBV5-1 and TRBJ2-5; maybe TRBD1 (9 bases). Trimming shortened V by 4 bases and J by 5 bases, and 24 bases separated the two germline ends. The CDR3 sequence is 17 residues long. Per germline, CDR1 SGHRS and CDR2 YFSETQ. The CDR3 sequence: CASSKRGGQGRGETQYF. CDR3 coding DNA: TGCGCCAGCAGCAAACGGGGGGGACAGGGACGAGGGGAGACCCAGTACTTC.

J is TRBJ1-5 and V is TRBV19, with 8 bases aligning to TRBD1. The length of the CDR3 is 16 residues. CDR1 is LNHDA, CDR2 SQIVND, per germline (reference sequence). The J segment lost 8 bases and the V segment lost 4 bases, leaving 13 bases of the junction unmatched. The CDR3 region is CASSSAGGRSSEPQHF. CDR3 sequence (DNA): TGTGCCAGTAGTAGCGCAGGGGGCCGTTCTAGTGAGCCCCAGCATTTT.